This T cell receptor (beta chain) comes out of a study of control samples from healthy donors and cancer patients (dated by TCRdb to the early 2020s). A word on this clone: What antigen it recognizes has not been identified. No base quality information exists; no much larger clone differs at one position.

Library preparation used the immunoSEQ multiplex PCR assay. Here the immuneACCESS table is served through TCRdb, limited to in-frame sequences with V and J called. Missing clones are a known gap in these copies; in checked studies unresolved V genes cover under half, and the rest lacks a known reason. The sample includes 95,000 to 150,000 clones, with roughly nine tenths observed a single time. 7.8% of the sample is held by the ten biggest clonotypes. Per the germline V gene, MRHNA is the CDR1 and SNTAGT is the CDR2. Counted from cysteine to phenylalanine, this CDR3 has 17 amino acids. The sequence is cut down to CDR3 DNA, 51 bases in frame from base 1. V and J lose 0 bases and 1 base, and a span of 15 bases separates them.

Sequencing was carried out using blood. The sequence links TRBV6-4 to TRBJ1-1, and possibly TRBD1, on 6 matching bases. The TCR sequence derives from a woman aged 18-29 years in good health. The nucleotides read TGTGCCAGCAGTGACTCGAGTCGCGGCAGGGGGAACACTGAAGCTTTCTTT. Translated, this gives CASSDSSRGRGNTEAFF.